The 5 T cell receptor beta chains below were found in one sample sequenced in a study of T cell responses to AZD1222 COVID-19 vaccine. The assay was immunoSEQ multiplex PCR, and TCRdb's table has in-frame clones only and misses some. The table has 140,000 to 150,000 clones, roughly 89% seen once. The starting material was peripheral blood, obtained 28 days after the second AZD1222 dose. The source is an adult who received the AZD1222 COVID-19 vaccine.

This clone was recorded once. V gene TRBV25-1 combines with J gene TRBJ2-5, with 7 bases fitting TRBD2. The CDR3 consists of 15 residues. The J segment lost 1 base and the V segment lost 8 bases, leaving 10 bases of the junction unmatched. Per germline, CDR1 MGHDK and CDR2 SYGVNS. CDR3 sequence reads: CASGRGGVPQETQYF. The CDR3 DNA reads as TGTGCCAGCGGGAGGGGAGGGGTACCCCAAGAGACCCAGTACTTC.

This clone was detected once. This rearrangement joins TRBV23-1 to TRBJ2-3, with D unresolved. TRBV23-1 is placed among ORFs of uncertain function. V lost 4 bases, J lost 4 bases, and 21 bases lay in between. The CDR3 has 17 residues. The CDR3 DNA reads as TGCGCCAGCAGTCCACCGGGCCCTCGAAAAAAGGCAGATACGCAGTATTTT. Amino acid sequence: CASSPPGPRKKADTQYF.

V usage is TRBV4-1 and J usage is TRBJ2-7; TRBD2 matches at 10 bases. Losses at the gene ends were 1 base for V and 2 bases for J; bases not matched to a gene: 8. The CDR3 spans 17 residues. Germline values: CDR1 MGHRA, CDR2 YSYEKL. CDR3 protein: CASSQGQRGGKPYEQYF. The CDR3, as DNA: TGCGCCAGCAGCCAAGGTCAGCGGGGGGGTAAGCCCTACGAGCAGTACTTC.

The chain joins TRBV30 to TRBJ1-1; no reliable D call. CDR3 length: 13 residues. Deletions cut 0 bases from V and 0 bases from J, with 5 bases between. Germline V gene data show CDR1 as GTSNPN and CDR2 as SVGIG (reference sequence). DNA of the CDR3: TGTGCCTGGAGTGTAGCTGTGAACACTGAAGCTTTCTTT. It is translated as CAWSVAVNTEAFF.

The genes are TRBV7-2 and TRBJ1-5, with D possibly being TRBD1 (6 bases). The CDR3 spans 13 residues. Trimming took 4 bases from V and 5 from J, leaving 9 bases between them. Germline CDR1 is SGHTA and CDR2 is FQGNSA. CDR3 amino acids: CASSSQGDQPQHF. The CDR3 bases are TGTGCCAGCAGCTCACAGGGAGATCAGCCCCAGCATTTT.